The clone carrying this TCR beta chain was seen only a few times. The antigen is not known. The donors, healthy adults who were HIV-negative, had experienced no recent acute infections or vaccinations. Everyone who donated was a Caucasian adult who lived in Nashville, Tennessee. Here immunoSEQ multiplex PCR was the method, and the copy in TCRdb shows in-frame clones only, minus some. The sample includes 2 million to 2.5 million clones, 85% to 95% of them seen just once. This record comes from a study of shared clonotypes between healthy human individuals. The CDR3 length is 14 residues. The V gene lost 7 bases and the J gene lost 3 bases, with 16 bases spanning the gap. In germline, CDR1 is SNHLY, CDR2 FYNNEI. General observations from the study: Memory subsets had estimated richness that was generally smaller than that of naive subsets.

The material sequenced was naive CD4+ T cells from PBMCs. Subset of the sample: CD45RA+ positively selected. The sequence came from a young man in good health. Some clones in this sample may be carry-over from other donors' samples. The V gene is TRBV2, the J gene TRBJ2-7; tentatively, D is TRBD1 (6 bases). CDR3 sequence reads: CASTRERGHYEQYF. CDR3 DNA: TGTGCCAGCACGAGGGAAAGGGGACACTACGAGCAGTACTTC.